The 30 T cell receptor beta chains below were found in one sample sequenced in a study of vaccination and CD4 T cells after COVID-19. These TCRs' antigens remain unknown. Regarding treatment: 10-day PBMC culture with coronavirus spike peptide pools or control peptides (ViraFEST assay). The Oncomine TCR Beta short-read assay sequenced DNA from cultured CD4+ T cells. One entry per CDR3 protein results from TCRdb running MiXCR on the PCR reads. Altogether under 20,000 distinct CDR3 sequences are present, more than 70% being singletons, with the ten largest covering 15% to 20%. The sequences come from CD4+ T cells from blood, cultured in vitro, collected after SARS-CoV-2 vaccination. Every receptor here comes from a human donor who received a COVID-19 vaccine.

The chain links TRBV21-1 to TRBJ2-2; the D segment call TRBD1 is taken from the table without a DNA check. TRBV21-1 is listed as a pseudogene. The CDR3 is 14 residues long. The CDR3: CASSADRNTGELFF. DNA of the CDR3: TGTGCCAGCAGCGCCGACAGAAACACCGGGGAGCTGTTTTTT.

This clonotype appeared once. CDR3 protein: CASRINSGAGELFF. For the CDR3, the DNA is TGTGCCAGCAGGATAAACTCGGGCGCCGGGGAGCTGTTTTTT. The chain uses TRBV6-1 and TRBJ2-2; no clear D. V shed 6 bases and J shed 6 bases, with 14 bases lying between them. Germline CDR1 and CDR2: MNHNS and SASEGT. CDR3 size: 14 residues.

The rearrangement links TRBV19 to TRBJ2-6, with D unresolved. V dropped 4 bases and J dropped 3 bases, with 16 bases sitting between them. The germline V gene has CDR1 LNHDA and CDR2 SQIVND (reference sequence). There are 17 residues in the CDR3. CDR3 region: CASSRGPLKSGANVLTF. In DNA, the CDR3 is TGTGCCAGTAGTAGAGGCCCACTCAAGAGTGGGGCCAACGTCCTGACTTTC.

In its sample, this clonotype was seen a few times. This chain connects TRBV4-2 to TRBJ1-5; no reliable D call. There are 15 residues in the CDR3. The germline V gene encodes CDR1 LGHNA and CDR2 YNFKEQ. V was shortened by 0 bases and J by 2 bases, with 8 bases between the two germline ends. The CDR3 nucleotides are TGTGCCAGCAGCCAAGAGTCGTCGCGCAATCAGCCCCAGCATTTT. Encoded protein: CASSQESSRNQPQHF.

The CDR3 spells CASSFGTGERTEAFF. In DNA, the CDR3 is TGTGCCAGCAGCTTCGGAACGGGGGAACGGACTGAAGCTTTCTTT. V and J are TRBV5-4 and TRBJ1-1, with D possibly matching TRBD1 (5 bases). Germline CDR1 is SGHNT and CDR2 is YYREEE (reference sequence). Trimming removed 2 bases from V and 5 bases from J, with 16 bases in between. There are 15 residues in the CDR3.

The chain has TRBV6-4 and TRBJ2-2; no definite D call. Looked up from germline, CDR1 is MRHNA and CDR2 is SNTAGT. The CDR3 is 14 residues long. The V end was cut by 1 base, the J end by 3 bases, with 6 bases between. The CDR3 spells CASSDYSYTGELFF. The DNA of the CDR3 is TGTGCCAGCAGTGACTACAGCTACACCGGGGAGCTGTTTTTT.

The chain couples TRBV11-3 to TRBJ2-7; D is uncertain. V dropped 5 bases and J dropped 0 bases, with 17 bases sitting between them. There are 16 residues in the CDR3. Per the germline V gene, CDR1 is SGHNT and CDR2 is YENEEA. This CDR3 reads CASSNPGGVDSYEQYF. DNA of the CDR3: TGTGCCAGCAGCAACCCCGGTGGGGTGGACTCCTACGAGCAGTACTTC.

In its sample, this clonotype was seen once. The V and J genes are TRBV27 and TRBJ2-7, with 7 positions matching TRBD1. With V trimmed by 5 bases and J by 6 bases, 1 base remained unmatched. The germline V gene encodes CDR1 MNHEY and CDR2 SMNVEV (reference sequence). The CDR3 loop spans 11 amino acids. The CDR3: CASSTGVEQYF. The CDR3 bases are TGTGCCAGCAGTACAGGGGTCGAGCAGTACTTC.

This clonotype was seen only once. Sequence at one end of the junction differs from germline and may be a read error. J is TRBJ1-5 and V is TRBV24-1, with D tentatively TRBD1 (5 bases). The CDR3 is 15 amino acids. Per germline, CDR1 KGHDR and CDR2 SFDVKD. This chain's CDR3 is CASSYSGGGNQPQHF. As DNA, the CDR3 is TGTGCCAGCAGTTACTCGGGGGGGGGCAATCAGCCCCAGCATTTT.

This clonotype has just a few counts. The CDR3 loop is CASSYGTEGGYTF. CDR3 in DNA: TGTGCCAGCAGTTACGGCACGGAGGGTGGCTACACCTTC. The V call is TRBV6-5, the J call TRBJ1-2; D is undetermined. Germline assignment: CDR1 MNHEY and CDR2 SVGAGI. The CDR3 is made up of 13 amino acids. V lost 2 bases and J 7 bases, leaving 11 bases between the germline ends.

V gene TRBV19 combines with J gene TRBJ1-2; 9 bases align to TRBD1. This CDR3 is built from 17 residues. Trimming cost V 2 bases and J 4 bases; bases outside gene matches: 11. Germline V gene data show CDR1 as LNHDA and CDR2 as SQIVND (reference sequence). In DNA, the CDR3 is TGTGCCAGTAGTATATTGGACAGGGGTGACGGAAGCTATGGCTACACCTTC. It yields the protein CASSILDRGDGSYGYTF. Full variable domain (rest looked up from reference TRBV19 and TRBJ1-2): DGGITQSPKYLFRKEGQNVTLSCEQNLNHDAMYWYRQDPGQGLRLIYYSQIVNDFQKGDIAEGYSVSREKKESFPLTVTSAQKNPTAFYLCASSILDRGDGSYGYTFGSGTRLTVV.

J is TRBJ1-1 and V is TRBV6-5, with a tentative D call TRBD1 (5 bases). Germline CDR1 MNHEY, CDR2 SVGAGI. The length of the CDR3 is 14 residues. Trimming took 2 bases from V and 3 from J, leaving 10 bases between them. CDR3 DNA sequence: TGTGCCAGCAGTTACGGCAGGGAGGACACTGAAGCTTTCTTT. This gives the protein CASSYGREDTEAFF.

V and J are TRBV6-1 and TRBJ1-2, with 7 bases identical to TRBD1. Germline V gene sequence: CDR1 MNHNS, CDR2 SASEGT. V gave up 6 bases and J gave up 2 bases; unmatched junction bases: 0. The CDR3 loop spans 12 amino acids. CDR3 sequence (DNA): TGTGCCAGCAGACAGGGGAACTATGGCTACACCTTC. It is translated as CASRQGNYGYTF.

The chain recombines TRBV6-2 or TRBV6-3 with TRBJ1-2; 8 bases are a match to TRBD1. V lost 7 bases, J lost 5 bases, and 15 bases stayed unmatched. This CDR3 is 16 amino acids long. Germline values: CDR1 MNHEY, CDR2 SVGEGT. Written as DNA, the CDR3 is TGTGCCAGCAAGACGGCGCCAGGGGGCTCTCTGTATGGCTACACCTTC. Its translation: CASKTAPGGSLYGYTF.

The chain combines TRBV27 with TRBJ1-4; D may be TRBD1 (6 bases). CDR1 is MNHEY and CDR2 is SMNVEV in the germline V gene (reference sequence). V was trimmed by 3 bases and J by 6 bases, leaving 14 bases between them. This CDR3 contains 15 residues. The CDR3: CASSFWNREDEKLFF. The CDR3 region has the DNA TGTGCCAGCAGTTTCTGGAACAGGGAGGATGAAAAACTGTTTTTT.

This sequence joins TRBV2 and TRBJ2-2, with unresolved D. The CDR3 extends over 15 amino acids. Germline V lookup: CDR1 SNHLY, CDR2 FYNNEI. V shed 6 bases and J shed 6 bases, with 17 bases lying between them. In DNA, the CDR3 is TGTGCCAGCAGCGCGACAAGGGTCAAGGCCGGGGAGCTGTTTTTT. Translation gives CASSATRVKAGELFF.

This clonotype occurred once. The chain uses TRBV9 and TRBJ1-5; tentative D call: TRBD1 (5 bases). V was clipped by 4 bases and J by 7 bases, with 12 bases between them. The CDR3 covers 13 residues. CDR1 and CDR2 (germline): SGDLS, YYNGEE. This chain's CDR3 is CASSLQGDQPQHF. For the CDR3, the DNA is TGTGCCAGCAGCCTCCAAGGGGACCAGCCCCAGCATTTT.

This clonotype was detected only once. The rearrangement joins TRBV25-1 to TRBJ2-3; D gene unclear. Germline V gene sequence: CDR1 MGHDK, CDR2 SYGVNS. The CDR3 spans 11 residues. Trimming removed 3 bases from V and 6 bases from J, with 4 bases in between. CDR3 in amino acids: CASSESDTQYF. CDR3 in DNA: TGTGCCAGCAGTGAGTCCGATACGCAGTATTTT.

The chain employs TRBV5-1 and TRBJ1-2; TRBD1 matches 9 bases. Germline lookup yields CDR1 SGHRS and CDR2 YFSETQ. V gave up 0 bases and J gave up 10 bases; unmatched junction bases: 10. The CDR3 extends over 15 amino acids. The CDR3 sequence: CASSLGTGVRSVYTF. The CDR3 bases are TGCGCCAGCAGCTTGGGGACAGGGGTTAGAAGTGTCTACACCTTC.

The rearrangement links TRBV21-1 to TRBJ1-5; the table's D call, TRBD1, has no DNA check behind it. TRBV21-1 is deemed a pseudogene. CDR3 size: 14 residues. As DNA, the CDR3 is TGTCCCCTTTCCCCAGAGGTGCACGGTCAGCCCCAGCATTTT. It is translated as CPLSPEVHGQPQHF.

J is TRBJ2-1 and V is TRBV12-3 or TRBV12-4; D gene unclear. Trimming took 5 bases from V and 8 from J, leaving 19 bases between them. The CDR3 totals 15 residues. CDR3 sequence reads: CASSRSDYRIDEQFF. The CDR3, as DNA: TGTGCCAGCAGTCGTTCCGATTACCGGATCGATGAGCAGTTCTTC.

The sample holds a few counts of this clonotype. This chain uses TRBV19 with TRBJ1-2; D is unresolved. The V and J ends lost 5 bases and 5 bases respectively, with 12 bases between them. The CDR3 loop spans 13 amino acids. Germline V lookup: CDR1 LNHDA, CDR2 SQIVND (reference sequence). The CDR3 is CASSGSLTYGYTF. The CDR3 region has the DNA TGTGCCAGTAGTGGAAGCCTGACTTATGGCTACACCTTC.

In its sample, this clonotype was seen once. The junction shows a germline mismatch at one end, possibly a read error. V gene TRBV19 combines with J gene TRBJ1-5, with D possibly matching TRBD1 (5 bases). The germline gives CDR1 LNHDA, CDR2 SQIVND (reference sequence). This CDR3 has 17 residues. The CDR3 region is CPSSMSRVGLSNQPQHF. As DNA, the CDR3 is TGTCCCAGTAGTATGAGCAGGGTAGGTCTTAGCAATCAGCCCCAGCATTTT.

V is TRBV20-1 and J is TRBJ1-1; D is unclear. V lost 6 bases, J lost 4 bases, and 15 bases lay in between. The germline CDR1 and CDR2 sequences are DFQATT and SNEGSKA (reference sequence). The CDR3 extends over 13 amino acids. The CDR3 DNA reads as TGCAGTGCCGCTTCAATTATGGCCACTGAAGCTTTCTTT. It translates to CSAASIMATEAFF.

The rearrangement links TRBV6-1 to TRBJ1-5; weak D call: TRBD1 (5 bases). V lost 5 bases to trimming and J lost 0 bases, with 11 bases between them. Germline V gene data show CDR1 as MNHNS and CDR2 as SASEGT. The CDR3 length is 15 residues. Written as DNA, the CDR3 is TGTGCCAGCAGTAAGCCAGGGTATAGCAATCAGCCCCAGCATTTT. Translating it yields CASSKPGYSNQPQHF.

The rearrangement links TRBV6-1 to TRBJ1-5; weak D call: TRBD1 (6 bases). The CDR3 runs 16 residues. Trimming removed 5 bases at V and 0 bases at J, with 14 bases between. Germline assignment: CDR1 MNHNS and CDR2 SASEGT. The CDR3 DNA reads as TGTGCCAGCAGTCCCCGGACAGCGTCTAGCAATCAGCCCCAGCATTTT. This gives the protein CASSPRTASSNQPQHF.

In its sample, this clonotype was seen once. The chain couples TRBV11-3 to TRBJ2-5, with D possibly TRBD2 on 8 matching bases. The V gene's germline CDR1 is SGHNT and CDR2 YENEEA. The germline V and J ends were trimmed by 5 bases and 3 bases, with 16 bases remaining between them. The CDR3 runs 15 residues. The CDR3 is CASSPTGTSEETQYF. In nucleotides, the CDR3 is TGTGCCAGCAGCCCGACAGGGACTAGTGAAGAGACCCAGTACTTC.

V and J are TRBV9 and TRBJ2-3, with 8 bases aligning to TRBD1. The germline CDR1 and CDR2 sequences are SGDLS and YYNGEE. The CDR3 runs 15 residues. Trimming removed 0 bases from V and 4 bases from J; junction bases left unmatched: 4. CDR3 bases: TGTGCCAGCAGCGTAGATGACAGGGGCGCAGATACGCAGTATTTT. Translated, it gives CASSVDDRGADTQYF.

The V gene is TRBV24-1, the J gene TRBJ2-7, with TRBD1 identical over 8 bases. There are 14 residues in the CDR3. The V gene end was trimmed by 4 bases and the J gene end by 2 bases; junction bases not matched to a gene: 3. Per germline, CDR1 KGHDR and CDR2 SFDVKD. The CDR3 loop is CATSEGTGPYEQYF. CDR3 coding DNA: TGTGCCACCAGTGAGGGGACAGGACCCTACGAGCAGTACTTC.

CDR3 protein: CASSDFPYNSPLHF. CDR3 bases: TGTGCCAGCAGTGATTTCCCCTATAATTCACCCCTCCACTTT. The chain is built from TRBV6-1 and TRBJ1-6; the D is unclear. V lost 3 bases to trimming and J lost 2 bases, with 5 bases between them. This CDR3 contains 14 residues. Germline assignment: CDR1 MNHNS and CDR2 SASEGT.